Listed below are T cell receptor beta chains from one sample, sequenced in a study of T cells after yellow fever vaccination. TCRdb called the 5' RACE reads again in MiXCR, with one record for every CDR3 protein. The sample lists 230,000 or so distinct CDR3 sequences, around 3.5% occurring once. The sequencing here drew on PBMCs, taken 15 days after the yellow fever booster vaccination. The receptor source for this set is a man between 18 and 29 years old who received the YFV17D yellow fever vaccine. The CDR3 runs from the conserved cysteine through the conserved F or W. A D gene is named only where the DNA matches it firmly. A row's size may be missing; if present it is once, few, many or a size class.

size | J | V | D | CDR3
many | TRBJ2-2 | TRBV7-2 | . | CASSLELGTGELFF
many | TRBJ2-1 | TRBV12-3/TRBV12-4 | . | CASSLSGYNEQFF
. | TRBJ1-1 | TRBV2 | . | CASSSREGTEAFF
many | TRBJ2-7 | TRBV29-1 | . | CSVEGGQSGYEQYF
many | TRBJ2-5 | TRBV7-7 | TRBD2 | CASSLGGGGQETQYF
many | TRBJ1-1 | TRBV4-1 | . | CASSPAVGTEAFF
many | TRBJ2-2 | TRBV7-2 | . | CASSIANTGELFF
many | TRBJ2-6 | TRBV4-1 | . | CASSQDLPGANVLTF
many | TRBJ2-4 | TRBV2 | . | CASSRTELGIQYF
many | TRBJ2-7 | TRBV6-5 | . | CASSYWGRFHEQYF
many | TRBJ1-2 | TRBV7-2 | TRBD1 | CASRPTGVLDYGYTF
many | TRBJ2-2 | TRBV5-1 | . | CASSLVRLAGELFF
many | TRBJ2-3 | TRBV7-9 | . | CASSPSGTDTQYF
many | TRBJ2-3 | TRBV7-9 | . | CASSPRGWDTDTQYF
few | TRBJ2-7 | TRBV12-3/TRBV12-4 | . | CASSFRDSYEQYF
. | TRBJ2-1 | TRBV19 | TRBD1 | CASTGASYNEQFF
many | TRBJ2-3 | TRBV20-1 | TRBD2 | CSATGLDKKADTQYF
many | TRBJ2-2 | TRBV2 | . | CASSELGNTGELFF
many | TRBJ2-5 | TRBV20-1 | . | CSAIQGVQETQYF
many | TRBJ2-5 | TRBV5-1 | TRBD1 | CASSLDRARETQYF
many | TRBJ2-7 | TRBV5-5 | . | CASSSGFYEQYF
many | TRBJ1-5 | TRBV7-2 | . | CASSFHRVRNQPQHF
many | TRBJ2-1 | TRBV7-2 | TRBD2 | CASSPTSGKIEQFF
many | TRBJ2-5 | TRBV5-1 | . | CASSRWPLETQYF
many | TRBJ2-3 | TRBV12-3/TRBV12-4 | . | CASRSTGLGTDTQYF
many | TRBJ2-7 | TRBV11-2 | . | CASSPRVQSYEQYF
many | TRBJ1-1 | TRBV20-1 | . | CSAQRDNMNTEAFF
few | TRBJ2-3 | TRBV4-3 | TRBD2 | CASSRESGGDHTQYF
many | TRBJ2-5 | TRBV5-1 | TRBD2 | CASSFGRGGQETQYF
many | TRBJ2-3 | TRBV7-3 | TRBD2 | CASSPSGTSGDTQYF
many | TRBJ2-3 | TRBV4-3 | . | CASSQDYHLDTDTQYF
many | TRBJ2-3 | TRBV6-5 | . | CAVRRGHTDTQYF
many | TRBJ1-4 | TRBV4-3 | . | CASSQGGAEKLFF
many | TRBJ2-6 | TRBV5-5 | . | CASSFGAGANVLTF
many | TRBJ2-7 | TRBV15 | . | CATSSRSRPRIYEQYF
many | TRBJ1-1 | TRBV7-9 | TRBD1 | CASSLAGQGREAFF
many | TRBJ1-4 | TRBV27 | . | CASRHRVREKLFF
many | TRBJ1-6 | TRBV13 | TRBD1 | CASSGDRDGPLHF
many | TRBJ2-1 | TRBV5-1 | . | CASSLWGSPREDEQFF
many | TRBJ1-5 | TRBV5-6 | . | CASSFGRQDSNQPQHF
many | TRBJ1-6 | TRBV6-5 | . | CASSYSDSFNSPLHF
many | TRBJ2-2 | TRBV5-1 | . | CASSLVGYGGELFF
many | TRBJ2-5 | TRBV7-2 | . | CASSLGIQVEWETQYF
many | TRBJ2-1 | TRBV5-1 | TRBD2 | CASSLDPPSGGSYNEQFF
many | TRBJ2-1 | TRBV5-1 | . | CASSSGTPGHNEQFF
many | TRBJ1-1 | TRBV3-1 | TRBD1 | CASSLQGAREAFF
many | TRBJ2-2 | TRBV9 | TRBD1 | CASSVEDRATGELFF
. | TRBJ2-7 | TRBV7-2 | . | CASSRWDSPYEQYF
many | TRBJ1-6 | TRBV5-5 | . | CASGQNSPLHF
many | TRBJ2-3 | TRBV20-1 | TRBD2 | CSARSVGGGADTDTQYF
many | TRBJ2-3 | TRBV18 | . | CASSPKDVPSTDTQYF
many | TRBJ2-3 | TRBV11-2 | TRBD2 | CASSLDSWAVAGGPGLRTDTQYF
many | TRBJ2-5 | TRBV20-1 | TRBD1 | CSAREGQGALETQYF
many | TRBJ1-1 | TRBV5-1 | . | CASSARDGNTEAFF
many | TRBJ2-1 | TRBV4-3 | . | CASSQGTNEQFF
many | TRBJ2-7 | TRBV27 | . | CASSPDMGPNEQYF
many | TRBJ1-6 | TRBV2 | . | CASNGFRRRDIANSPLHF